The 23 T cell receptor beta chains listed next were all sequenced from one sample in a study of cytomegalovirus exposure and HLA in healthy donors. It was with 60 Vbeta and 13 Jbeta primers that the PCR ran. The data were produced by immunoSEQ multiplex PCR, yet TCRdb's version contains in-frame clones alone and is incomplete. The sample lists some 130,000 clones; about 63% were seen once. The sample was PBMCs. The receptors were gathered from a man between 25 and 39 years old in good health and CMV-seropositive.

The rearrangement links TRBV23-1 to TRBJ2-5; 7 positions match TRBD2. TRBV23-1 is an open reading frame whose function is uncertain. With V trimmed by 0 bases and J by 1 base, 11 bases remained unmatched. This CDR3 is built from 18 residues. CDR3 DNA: TGCGCCAGCAGTCAATCGAAGGGCCGGGAGGAGGGCCAAGAGACCCAGTACTTC. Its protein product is CASSQSKGREEGQETQYF.

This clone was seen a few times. CDR3 sequence reads: CATSPSAITGELFF. In nucleotides, the CDR3 is TGCGCCACCTCGCCTAGCGCGATCACCGGGGAGCTGTTTTTT. This chain joins TRBV5-1 and TRBJ2-2, with a weak D call TRBD2 (6 bases). The CDR3 consists of 14 residues. CDR1 and CDR2 (germline): SGHRS, YFSETQ. With 9 bases removed from V and 4 bases from J, the gap between germline ends came to 16 bases.

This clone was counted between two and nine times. The DNA for the CDR3 is TGTGCCAGCTCACCGGCTGGGGGGAGCAATCAGCCCCAGCATTTT. Its translation: CASSPAGGSNQPQHF. The rearrangement joins TRBV18 to TRBJ1-5, with D tentatively TRBD1 (5 bases). The germline V gene has CDR1 KGHSH and CDR2 LQKENI. The ends were cut back, 3 bases at V and 1 base at J, with 10 bases in the middle. The CDR3 has 15 amino acids.

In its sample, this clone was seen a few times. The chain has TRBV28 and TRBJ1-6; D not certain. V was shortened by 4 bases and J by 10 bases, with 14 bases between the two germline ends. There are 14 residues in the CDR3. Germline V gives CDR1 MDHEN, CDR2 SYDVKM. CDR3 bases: TGTGCCAGCAGTTACCTCCGTGGTGAGTCACCCCTCCACTTT. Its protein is CASSYLRGESPLHF.

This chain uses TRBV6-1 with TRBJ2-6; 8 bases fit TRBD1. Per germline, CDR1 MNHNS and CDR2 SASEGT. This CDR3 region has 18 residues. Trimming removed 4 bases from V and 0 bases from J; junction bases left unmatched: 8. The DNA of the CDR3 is TGTGCCAGCAGTGGCCGGGACAGGACACTCTCTGGGGCCAACGTCCTGACTTTC. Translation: CASSGRDRTLSGANVLTF.

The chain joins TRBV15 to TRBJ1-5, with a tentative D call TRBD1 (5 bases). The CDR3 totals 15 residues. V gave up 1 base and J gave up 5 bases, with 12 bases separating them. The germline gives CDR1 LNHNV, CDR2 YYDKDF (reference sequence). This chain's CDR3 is CATSRGLSGDQPQHF. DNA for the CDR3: TGTGCCACCAGCAGAGGTTTATCGGGGGATCAGCCCCAGCATTTT. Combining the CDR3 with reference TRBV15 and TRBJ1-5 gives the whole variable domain DAMVIQNPRYQVTQFGKPVTLSCSQTLNHNVMYWYQQKSSQAPKLLFHYYDKDFNNEADTPDNFQSRRPNTSFCFLDIRSPGLGDTAMYLCATSRGLSGDQPQHFGDGTRLSIL.

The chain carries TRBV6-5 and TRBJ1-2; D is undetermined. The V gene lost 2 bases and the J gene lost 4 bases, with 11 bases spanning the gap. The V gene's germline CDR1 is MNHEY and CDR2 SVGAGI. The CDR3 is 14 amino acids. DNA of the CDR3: TGTGCCAGCAGTTACGCAGGCGCGATCTATGGCTACACCTTC. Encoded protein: CASSYAGAIYGYTF.

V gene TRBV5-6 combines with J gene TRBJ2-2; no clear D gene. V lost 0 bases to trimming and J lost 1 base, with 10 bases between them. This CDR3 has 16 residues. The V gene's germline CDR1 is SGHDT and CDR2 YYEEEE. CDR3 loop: CASSLELHGNTGELFF. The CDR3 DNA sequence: TGTGCCAGCAGCTTGGAGTTGCACGGGAACACCGGGGAGCTGTTTTTT.

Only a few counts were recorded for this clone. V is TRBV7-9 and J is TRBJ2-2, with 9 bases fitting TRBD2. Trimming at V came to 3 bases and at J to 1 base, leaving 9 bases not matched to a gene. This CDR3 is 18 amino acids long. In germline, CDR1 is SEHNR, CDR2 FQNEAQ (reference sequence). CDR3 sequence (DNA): TGTGCCAGCAGCTTCCTAGCGGGGAACCGCGGGAACACCGGGGAGCTGTTTTTT. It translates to CASSFLAGNRGNTGELFF.

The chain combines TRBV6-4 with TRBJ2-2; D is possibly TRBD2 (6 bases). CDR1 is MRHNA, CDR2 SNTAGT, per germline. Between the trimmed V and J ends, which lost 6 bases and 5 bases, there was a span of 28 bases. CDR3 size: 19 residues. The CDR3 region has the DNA TGTGCCAGCAGGAGGACTAAGTTTGGTTTCTTAGTTAGGACCGGGGAGCTGTTTTTT. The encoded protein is CASRRTKFGFLVRTGELFF.

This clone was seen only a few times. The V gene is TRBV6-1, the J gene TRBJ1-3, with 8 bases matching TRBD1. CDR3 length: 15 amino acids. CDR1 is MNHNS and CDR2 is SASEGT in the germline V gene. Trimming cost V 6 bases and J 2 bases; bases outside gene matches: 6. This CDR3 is CASSALTGAGNTIYF. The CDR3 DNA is TGTGCCAGCAGCGCTTTGACAGGGGCTGGAAACACCATATATTTT.

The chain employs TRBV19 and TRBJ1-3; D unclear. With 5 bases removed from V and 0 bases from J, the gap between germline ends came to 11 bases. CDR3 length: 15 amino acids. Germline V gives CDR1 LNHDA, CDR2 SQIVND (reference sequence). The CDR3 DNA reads TGTGCCAGTAGTCTGCGGAGAAACTCTGGAAACACCATATATTTT. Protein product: CASSLRRNSGNTIYF.

CDR3 DNA: TGTGCCAGCGGACTAGGGGAGAACTCCTACGAGCAGTACTTC. This gives the protein CASGLGENSYEQYF. The chain links TRBV6-1 to TRBJ2-7; the match to TRBD2 covers 7 bases. CDR1 is MNHNS, CDR2 SASEGT, per germline. J gave up 0 bases and V 8 bases, and 7 bases lay outside the gene matches. This CDR3 contains 14 residues.

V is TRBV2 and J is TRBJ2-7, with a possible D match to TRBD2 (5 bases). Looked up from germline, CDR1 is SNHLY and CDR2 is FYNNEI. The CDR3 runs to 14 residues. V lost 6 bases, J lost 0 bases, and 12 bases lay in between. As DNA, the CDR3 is TGTGCCAGCAGCGACCCGGGGTACTCCTACGAGCAGTACTTC. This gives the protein CASSDPGYSYEQYF.

Here the CDR3 reads CASLAGGPGYNEQFF. The CDR3 DNA follows: TGTGCCAGCCTAGCGGGAGGGCCGGGCTACAATGAGCAGTTCTTC. This chain joins TRBV13 and TRBJ2-1; 12 bases align to TRBD2. This CDR3 comprises 15 residues. Trimming took 8 bases from V and 3 from J; bases not matched to a gene: 5. Germline values: CDR1 PRHDT, CDR2 FYEKMQ (reference sequence).

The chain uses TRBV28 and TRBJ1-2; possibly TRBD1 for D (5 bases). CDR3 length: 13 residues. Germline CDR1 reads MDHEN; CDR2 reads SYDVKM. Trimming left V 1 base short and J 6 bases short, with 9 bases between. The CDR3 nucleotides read TGTGCCAGCAGTTTATTCCAGGGTGATGGCTACACCTTC. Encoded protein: CASSLFQGDGYTF.

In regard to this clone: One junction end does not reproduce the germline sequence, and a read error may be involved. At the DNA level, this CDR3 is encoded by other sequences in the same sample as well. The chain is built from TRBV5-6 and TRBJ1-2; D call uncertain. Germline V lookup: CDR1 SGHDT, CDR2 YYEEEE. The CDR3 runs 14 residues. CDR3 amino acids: CASSLVTSAYGYTF. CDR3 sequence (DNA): TGTGCCAGCAGCTTGGTGACATCGGCCTATGGCTACACCTTT.

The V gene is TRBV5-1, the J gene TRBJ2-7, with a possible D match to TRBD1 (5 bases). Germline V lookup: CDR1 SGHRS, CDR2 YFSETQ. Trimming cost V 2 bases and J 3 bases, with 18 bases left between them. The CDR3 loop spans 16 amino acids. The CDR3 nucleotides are TGCGCCAGCAGCTTTGGGGCGATGGGGTTAGGCTACGAGCAGTACTTC. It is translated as CASSFGAMGLGYEQYF.

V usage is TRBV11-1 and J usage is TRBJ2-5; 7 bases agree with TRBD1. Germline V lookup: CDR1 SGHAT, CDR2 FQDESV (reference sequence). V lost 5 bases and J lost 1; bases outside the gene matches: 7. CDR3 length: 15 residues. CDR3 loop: CASSPRQGFQETQYF. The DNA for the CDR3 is TGTGCCAGCAGCCCCCGACAGGGCTTCCAAGAGACCCAGTACTTC.

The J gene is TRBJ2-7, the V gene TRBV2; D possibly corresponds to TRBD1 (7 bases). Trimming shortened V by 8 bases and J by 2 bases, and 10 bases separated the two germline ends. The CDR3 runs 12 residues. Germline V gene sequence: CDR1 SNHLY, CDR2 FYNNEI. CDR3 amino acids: CASLRGAYEQYF. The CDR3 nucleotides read TGTGCCAGCCTCAGGGGGGCCTACGAGCAGTACTTC.

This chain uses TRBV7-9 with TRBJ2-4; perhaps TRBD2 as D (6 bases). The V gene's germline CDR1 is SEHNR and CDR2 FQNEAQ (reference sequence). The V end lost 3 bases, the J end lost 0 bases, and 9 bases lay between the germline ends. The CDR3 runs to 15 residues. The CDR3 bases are TGTGCCAGCAGCTTTGGAGCGGGAGCCAAAAACATTCAGTACTTC. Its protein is CASSFGAGAKNIQYF. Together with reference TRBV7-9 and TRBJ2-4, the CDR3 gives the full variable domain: DTGVSQNPRHKITKRGQNVTFRCDPISEHNRLYWYRQTLGQGPEFLTYFQNEAQLEKSRLLSDRFSAERPKGSFSTLEIQRTEQGDSAMYLCASSFGAGAKNIQYFGAGTRLSVL.

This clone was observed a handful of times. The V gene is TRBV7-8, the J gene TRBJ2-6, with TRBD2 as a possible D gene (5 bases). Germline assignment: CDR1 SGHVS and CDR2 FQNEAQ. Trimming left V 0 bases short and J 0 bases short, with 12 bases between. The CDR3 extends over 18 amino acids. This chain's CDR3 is CASSLAGLDFSGANVLTF. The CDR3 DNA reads TGTGCCAGCAGCTTAGCCGGACTGGATTTCTCTGGGGCCAACGTCCTGACTTTC.

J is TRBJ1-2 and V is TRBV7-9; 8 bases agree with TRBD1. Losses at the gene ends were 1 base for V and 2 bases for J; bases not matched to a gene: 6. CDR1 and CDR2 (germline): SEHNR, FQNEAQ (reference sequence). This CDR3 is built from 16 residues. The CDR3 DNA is TGTGCCAGCAGCTTAGGCCGACAGGGGCCAAACTATGGCTACACCTTC. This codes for CASSLGRQGPNYGYTF.